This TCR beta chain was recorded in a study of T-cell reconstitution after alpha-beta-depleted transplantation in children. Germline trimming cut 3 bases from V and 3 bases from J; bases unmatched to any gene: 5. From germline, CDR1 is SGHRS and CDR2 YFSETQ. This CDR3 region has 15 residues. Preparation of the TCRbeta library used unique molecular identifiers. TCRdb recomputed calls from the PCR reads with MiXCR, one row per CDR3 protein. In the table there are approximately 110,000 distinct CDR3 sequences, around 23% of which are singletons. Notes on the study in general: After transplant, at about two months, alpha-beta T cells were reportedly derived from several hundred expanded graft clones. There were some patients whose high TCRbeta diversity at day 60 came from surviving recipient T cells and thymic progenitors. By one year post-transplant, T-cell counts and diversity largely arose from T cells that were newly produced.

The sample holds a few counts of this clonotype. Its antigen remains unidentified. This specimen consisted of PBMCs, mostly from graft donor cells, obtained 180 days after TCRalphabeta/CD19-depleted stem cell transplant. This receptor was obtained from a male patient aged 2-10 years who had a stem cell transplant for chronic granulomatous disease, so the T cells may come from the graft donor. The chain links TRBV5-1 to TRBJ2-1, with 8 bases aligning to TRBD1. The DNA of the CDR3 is TGCGCCAGCAGCTACCGAACAGGGGGCTACAATGAGCAGTTCTTC. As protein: CASSYRTGGYNEQFF.